Presented here are 20 T cell receptor beta chains from one specimen sequenced in a study of T-cell reconstitution after alpha-beta-depleted transplantation in children. Preparation of the TCRbeta library used unique molecular identifiers. TCRdb used MiXCR to reprocess the PCR reads, holding one entry per CDR3 protein. The sample records over 550,000 distinct CDR3 sequences, roughly 10% being singletons. The material sequenced was PBMCs from the stem cell graft donor, taken from the stem cell graft. These receptors came from a human donor who donated a stem cell graft to a child with acute myeloid leukemia.

V gene TRBV2 combines with J gene TRBJ2-2; a weak D match, TRBD2 (5 bases). Per the germline V gene, CDR1 is SNHLY and CDR2 is FYNNEI. This CDR3 region has 13 residues. Trimming took off 6 bases at V and 8 bases at J, with 13 bases between the two ends. For the CDR3, the DNA is TGTGCCAGCAGGGAGGAAATCCGAGGGGAGCTGTTTTTT. This codes for CASREEIRGELFF.

The rearrangement uses TRBV29-1 and TRBJ2-1, with D tentatively TRBD2 (6 bases). This CDR3 spans 13 amino acids. The germline V gene encodes CDR1 SQVTM and CDR2 ANQGSEA. Trimming shortened V by 7 bases and J by 7 bases, and 17 bases separated the two germline ends. CDR3 region: CSASGTFVNEQFF. The DNA for the CDR3 is TGCAGCGCTTCCGGGACTTTCGTGAATGAGCAGTTCTTC.

The chain links TRBV6-1 to TRBJ2-1; 9 positions agree with TRBD1. The germline V gene encodes CDR1 MNHNS and CDR2 SASEGT. V gave up 5 bases and J gave up 3 bases; unmatched junction bases: 8. This CDR3 has 16 residues. For the CDR3, the DNA is TGTGCCAGCAGTCCGCAAACAGGGGGCTTCTACAATGAGCAGTTCTTC. Translation gives CASSPQTGGFYNEQFF.

The rearrangement joins TRBV20-1 to TRBJ2-3; 12 bases align to TRBD2. The CDR3 runs to 18 residues. V was pared by 6 bases and J by 0 bases, with 13 bases of the junction left unmatched. Germline V gene data show CDR1 as DFQATT and CDR2 as SNEGSKA (reference sequence). The CDR3 loop reads CSANGLAGPPTSTDTQYF. The DNA for the CDR3 is TGCAGTGCAAACGGACTAGCGGGGCCTCCTACTAGCACAGATACGCAGTATTTT.

To note about this clonotype: No conserved phenylalanine or tryptophan ends this CDR3, so it is likely a read error. The genes are TRBV20-1 and TRBJ2-1; the match to TRBD2 covers 9 bases. The CDR3 runs 13 residues. Unmatched junction bases numbered 3, after V lost 5 bases and J lost 4 bases. Germline CDR1 DFQATT, CDR2 SNEGSKA (reference sequence). This chain's CDR3 is CSARAGGYNEQFS. Written as DNA, the CDR3 is TGCAGTGCTCGAGCGGGAGGTTACAATGAGCAGTTCTCC.

This clonotype showed up just a few times. This chain links TRBV5-1 with TRBJ2-7; TRBD2 matches at 10 bases. In germline, CDR1 is SGHRS, CDR2 YFSETQ. There are 14 residues in the CDR3. Trimming took 4 bases from V and 7 from J; bases not matched to a gene: 8. In nucleotides, the CDR3 is TGCGCCAGCAGCGCCGACGGACTAGCGGAGGAGCAGTACTTC. Its translation: CASSADGLAEEQYF.

This clonotype showed up many times. The chain carries TRBV18 and TRBJ1-6, with a weak D call TRBD1 (5 bases). This CDR3 has 17 residues. Looked up from germline, CDR1 is KGHSH and CDR2 is LQKENI. Deletions cut 0 bases from V and 6 bases from J, with 15 bases between. The CDR3 DNA reads TGTGCCAGCTCACCACCGGCGGCTTCCGGGGCTAATTCACCCCTCCACTTT. Encoded protein: CASSPPAASGANSPLHF. The variable domain in full, completed from reference TRBV18 and TRBJ1-6, reads NAGVMQNPRHLVRRRGQEARLRCSPMKGHSHVYWYRQLPEEGLKFMVYLQKENIIDESGMPKERFSAEFPKEGPSILRIQQVVRGDSAAYFCASSPPAASGANSPLHFGNGTRLTVT.

In its sample, this clonotype was seen many times. This chain joins TRBV6-1 and TRBJ2-2; D unresolved. Trimming stripped 7 bases from V and 0 bases from J, with 9 bases between. Germline V lookup: CDR1 MNHNS, CDR2 SASEGT. The CDR3 extends over 14 amino acids. CDR3 coding DNA: TGTGCCAGCAAAAGGGCTCCGAACACCGGGGAGCTGTTTTTT. It codes for CASKRAPNTGELFF.

There are many counts of this clonotype. This chain connects TRBV15 to TRBJ2-7; 7 bases line up with TRBD2. CDR3 length: 14 amino acids. V lost 1 base, J lost 4 bases, and 4 bases stayed unmatched. Germline V gene lookup returns CDR1 LNHNV and CDR2 YYDKDF (reference sequence). This CDR3 is CATSRGSSGYEQYF. The CDR3 DNA reads TGTGCCACCAGCAGAGGGTCTAGCGGATACGAGCAGTACTTC.

This chain uses TRBV12-3 or TRBV12-4 with TRBJ1-5; 10 bases are shared with TRBD1. The CDR3 length is 17 residues. Germline trimming cut 0 bases from V and 4 bases from J; bases unmatched to any gene: 6. CDR3 DNA sequence: TGTGCCAGCAGTTTAGCGCAGGGACAGGGGCCTAATCAGCCCCAGCATTTT. This encodes CASSLAQGQGPNQPQHF.

This chain connects TRBV6-5 to TRBJ1-2, with 7 bases aligning to TRBD1. With 0 bases clipped from V and 7 bases from J, the junction kept 14 bases outside the gene matches. The germline V gene has CDR1 MNHEY and CDR2 SVGAGI. This CDR3 is built from 17 residues. DNA of the CDR3: TGTGCCAGCAGTTACTCCCAGGGGGAAGGGGGACGGGGTGGCTACACCTTC. It is translated as CASSYSQGEGGRGGYTF.

This clonotype was counted only a few times. The V and J genes are TRBV5-5 and TRBJ1-1; 7 bases fit TRBD1. Germline V lookup: CDR1 SGHKS, CDR2 YYEKEE (reference sequence). The V segment lost 4 bases and the J segment 6 bases; nucleotides outside the gene matches: 6. CDR3 size: 13 residues. CDR3 DNA: TGTGCCAGCAGCCGACAGGGTCGCGCTGAAGCTTTCTTT. It yields the protein CASSRQGRAEAFF.

This clonotype has more than one count but fewer than ten. The gene calls are TRBV6-5 and TRBJ1-4; D uncertain. This CDR3 region has 12 residues. V was shortened by 6 bases and J by 8 bases, with 10 bases between the two germline ends. Germline V gene sequence: CDR1 MNHEY, CDR2 SVGAGI. CDR3 bases: TGTGCCAGCAGCACGGTAGGGGAAAAACTGTTTTTT. Protein product: CASSTVGEKLFF.

This clonotype has ten or more counts. V usage is TRBV9 and J usage is TRBJ2-2, with D uncertain. Germline values: CDR1 SGDLS, CDR2 YYNGEE. V was trimmed by 0 bases and J by 5 bases, leaving 11 bases between them. This CDR3 is built from 15 residues. The CDR3: CASSVDARRTGELFF. CDR3 nucleotide sequence: TGTGCCAGCAGCGTAGACGCTAGGAGAACCGGGGAGCTGTTTTTT.

This clonotype was detected only a few times. The chain carries TRBV29-1 and TRBJ2-1, with D perhaps assigned TRBD1 or TRBD2 (6 bases each). The CDR3 runs 14 residues. V shed 6 bases and J shed 15 bases, with 27 bases lying between them. Germline V CDR1 and CDR2: SQVTM, ANQGSEA. The CDR3 bases are TGCAGCGTGGATCGTAGGGGGGACCCCGTCAGGGTGTTCTTC. Translation: CSVDRRGDPVRVFF.

The CDR3 is CASSLVLGGTEAFF. The CDR3 DNA is TGCGCCAGCAGCTTGGTTCTGGGAGGTACTGAAGCTTTCTTT. The chain has TRBV5-1 and TRBJ1-1; no clear D gene. There are 14 residues in the CDR3. Trimming pared 0 bases from V and 5 bases from J, leaving 11 bases between. CDR1 and CDR2 from the germline V gene are SGHRS and YFSETQ.

The rearrangement joins TRBV5-5 to TRBJ1-2, with D possibly matching TRBD1 (6 bases). Per the germline V gene, CDR1 is SGHKS and CDR2 is YYEKEE (reference sequence). Trimming left V 4 bases short and J 6 bases short, with 10 bases between. This CDR3 has 12 residues. The chain's CDR3 is CASSVQGNGYTF. The DNA of the CDR3 is TGTGCCAGCAGCGTACAGGGAAATGGCTACACCTTC.

This chain links TRBV3-1 with TRBJ2-2, with D possibly matching TRBD2 (5 bases). CDR1 and CDR2 (germline): LGHDT, YNNKEL (reference sequence). The germline V and J ends were trimmed by 3 bases and 1 base, with 9 bases remaining between them. The CDR3 covers 15 residues. The CDR3 DNA reads TGTGCCAGCAGCCACTCGAGCGGGAACACCGGGGAGCTGTTTTTT. It encodes CASSHSSGNTGELFF.

The table lists this clonotype with a few counts. This chain uses TRBV18 with TRBJ1-1; 8 bases align to TRBD1. CDR1 KGHSH and CDR2 LQKENI come from the germline V gene. The CDR3 extends over 16 amino acids. The ends lost 1 base at V and 5 bases at J; junction bases unmatched: 9. The CDR3 DNA sequence: TGTGCCAGCTCACCACTGGCAGGGGGCTTGAGGACTGAAGCTTTCTTT. This gives the protein CASSPLAGGLRTEAFF.

This clonotype appeared once. The V and J genes are TRBV5-1 and TRBJ2-1, with D possibly being TRBD2 (5 bases). The germline V gene has CDR1 SGHRS and CDR2 YFSETQ. V shed 5 bases and J shed 6 bases, with 18 bases lying between them. The CDR3 runs to 15 residues. CDR3 residues: CASRPSFLSSNEQFF. The DNA for the CDR3 is TGCGCCAGCAGGCCTAGCTTTCTCTCTTCCAATGAGCAGTTCTTC.